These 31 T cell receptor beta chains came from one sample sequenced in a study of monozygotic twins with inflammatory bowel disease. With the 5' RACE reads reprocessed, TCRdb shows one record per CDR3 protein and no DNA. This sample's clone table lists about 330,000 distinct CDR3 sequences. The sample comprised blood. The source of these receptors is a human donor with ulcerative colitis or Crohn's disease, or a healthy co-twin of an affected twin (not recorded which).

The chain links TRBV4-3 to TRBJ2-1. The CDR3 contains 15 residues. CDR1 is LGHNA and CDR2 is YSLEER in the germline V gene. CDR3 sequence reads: CASSQVGQSYNEQFF.

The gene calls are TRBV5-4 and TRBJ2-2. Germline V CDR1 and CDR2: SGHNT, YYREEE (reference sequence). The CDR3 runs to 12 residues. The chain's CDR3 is CASSLGYGELFF. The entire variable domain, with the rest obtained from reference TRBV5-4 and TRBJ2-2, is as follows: ETGVTQSPTHLIKTRGQQVTLRCSSQSGHNTVSWYQQALGQGPQFIFQYYREEENGRGNFPPRFSGLQFPNYSSELNVNALELDDSALYLCASSLGYGELFFGEGSRLTVL.

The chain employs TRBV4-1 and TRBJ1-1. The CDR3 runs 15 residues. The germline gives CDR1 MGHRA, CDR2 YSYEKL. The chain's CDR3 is CASSQRTLGNTEAFF.

The CDR3 protein is CASTDGAGVWTGELFF. The chain is built from TRBV12-3 or TRBV12-4 and TRBJ2-2; as DNA is missing, the TRBD1 call by TCRdb cannot be tested. The CDR3 runs to 16 residues.

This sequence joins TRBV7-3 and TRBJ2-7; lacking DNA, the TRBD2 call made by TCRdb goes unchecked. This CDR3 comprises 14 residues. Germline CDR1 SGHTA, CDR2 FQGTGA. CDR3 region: CASSPGTSRYEQYF.

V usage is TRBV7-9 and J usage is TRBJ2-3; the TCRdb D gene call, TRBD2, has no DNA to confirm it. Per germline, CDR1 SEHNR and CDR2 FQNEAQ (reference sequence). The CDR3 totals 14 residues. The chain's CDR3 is CATRTSGSQDTQYF.

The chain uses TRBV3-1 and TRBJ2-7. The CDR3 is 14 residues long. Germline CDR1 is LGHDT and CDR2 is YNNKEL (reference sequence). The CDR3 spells CASSQNSQTYEQYF.

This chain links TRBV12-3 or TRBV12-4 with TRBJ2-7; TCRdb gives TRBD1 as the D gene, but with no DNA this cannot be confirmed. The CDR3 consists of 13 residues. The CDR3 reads CASNQGQGAEQYF.

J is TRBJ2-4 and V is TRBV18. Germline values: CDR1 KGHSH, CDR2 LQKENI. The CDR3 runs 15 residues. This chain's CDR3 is CASSPTISLGNIQYF.

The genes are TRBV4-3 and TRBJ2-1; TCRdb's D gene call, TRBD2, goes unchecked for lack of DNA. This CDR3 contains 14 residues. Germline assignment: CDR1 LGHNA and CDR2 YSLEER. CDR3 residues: CASSPSRRVHEQFF.

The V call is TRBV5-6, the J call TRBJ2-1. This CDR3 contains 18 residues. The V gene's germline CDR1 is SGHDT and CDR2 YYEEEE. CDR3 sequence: CASSLVKSGGSSYNEQFF.

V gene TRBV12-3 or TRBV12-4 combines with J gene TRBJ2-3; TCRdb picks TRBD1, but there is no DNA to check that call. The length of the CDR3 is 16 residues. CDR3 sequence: CASRSGQRQRTDTQYF.

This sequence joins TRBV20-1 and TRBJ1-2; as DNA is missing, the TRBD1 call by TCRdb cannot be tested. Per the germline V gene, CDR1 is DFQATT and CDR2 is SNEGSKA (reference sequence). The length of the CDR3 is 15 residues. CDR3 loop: CSARSDRGQANGYTF.

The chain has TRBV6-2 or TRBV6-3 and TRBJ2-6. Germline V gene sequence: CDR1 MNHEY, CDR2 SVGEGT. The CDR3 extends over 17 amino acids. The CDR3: CASSNHNVVSGANVLTF.

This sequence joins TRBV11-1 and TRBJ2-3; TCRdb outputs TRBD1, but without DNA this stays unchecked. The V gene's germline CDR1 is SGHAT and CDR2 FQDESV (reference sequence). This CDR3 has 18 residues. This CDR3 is CASSLVIILDRGTDTQYF.

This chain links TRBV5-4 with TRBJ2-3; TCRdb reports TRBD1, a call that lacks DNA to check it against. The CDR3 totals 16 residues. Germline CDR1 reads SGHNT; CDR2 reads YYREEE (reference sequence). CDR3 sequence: CASSSYGSLGGDTQYF. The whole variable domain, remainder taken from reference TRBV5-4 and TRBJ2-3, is ETGVTQSPTHLIKTRGQQVTLRCSSQSGHNTVSWYQQALGQGPQFIFQYYREEENGRGNFPPRFSGLQFPNYSSELNVNALELDDSALYLCASSSYGSLGGDTQYFGPGTRLTVL.

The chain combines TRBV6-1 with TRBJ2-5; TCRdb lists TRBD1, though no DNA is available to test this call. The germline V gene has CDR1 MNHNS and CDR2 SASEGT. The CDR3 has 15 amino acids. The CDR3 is CASSRIGGAQETQYF.

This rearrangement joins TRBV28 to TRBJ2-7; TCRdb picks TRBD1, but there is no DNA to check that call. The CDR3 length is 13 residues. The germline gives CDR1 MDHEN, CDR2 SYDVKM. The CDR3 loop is CASLRDRGYEQYF. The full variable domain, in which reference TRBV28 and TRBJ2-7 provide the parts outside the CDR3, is DVKVTQSSRYLVKRTGEKVFLECVQDMDHENMFWYRQDPGLGLRLIYFSYDVKMKEKGDIPEGYSVSREKKERFSLILESASTNQTSMYLCASLRDRGYEQYFGPGTRLTVT.

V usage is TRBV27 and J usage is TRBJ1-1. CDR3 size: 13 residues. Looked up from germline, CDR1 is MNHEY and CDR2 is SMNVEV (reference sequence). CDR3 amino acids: CASSFSTQIEAFF.

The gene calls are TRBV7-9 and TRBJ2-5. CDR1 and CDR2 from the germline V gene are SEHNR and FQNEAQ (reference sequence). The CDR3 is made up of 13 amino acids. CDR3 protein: CASSSKQQETQYF.

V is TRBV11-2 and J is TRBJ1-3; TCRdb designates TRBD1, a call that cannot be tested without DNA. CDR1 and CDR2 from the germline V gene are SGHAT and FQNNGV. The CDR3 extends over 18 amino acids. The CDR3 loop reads CASSTSPGQASSGNTIYF.

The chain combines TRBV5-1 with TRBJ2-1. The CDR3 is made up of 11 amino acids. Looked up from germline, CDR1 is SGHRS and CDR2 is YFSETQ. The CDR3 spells CASSLSSEQFF.

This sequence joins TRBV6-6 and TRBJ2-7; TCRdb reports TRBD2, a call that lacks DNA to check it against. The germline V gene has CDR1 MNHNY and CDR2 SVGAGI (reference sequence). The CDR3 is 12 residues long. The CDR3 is CASSYEGREQYF.

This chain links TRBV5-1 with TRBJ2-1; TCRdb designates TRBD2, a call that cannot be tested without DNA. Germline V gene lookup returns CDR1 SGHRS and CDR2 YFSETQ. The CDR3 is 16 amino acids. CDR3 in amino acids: CASSLRLAATYNEQFF.

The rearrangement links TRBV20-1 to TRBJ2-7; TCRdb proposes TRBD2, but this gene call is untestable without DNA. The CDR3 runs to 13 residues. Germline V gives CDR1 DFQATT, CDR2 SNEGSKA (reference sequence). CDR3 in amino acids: CSASGLNYGEQYF.

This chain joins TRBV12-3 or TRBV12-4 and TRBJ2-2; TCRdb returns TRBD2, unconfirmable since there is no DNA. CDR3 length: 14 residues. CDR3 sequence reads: CASSPLAVGGELFF.

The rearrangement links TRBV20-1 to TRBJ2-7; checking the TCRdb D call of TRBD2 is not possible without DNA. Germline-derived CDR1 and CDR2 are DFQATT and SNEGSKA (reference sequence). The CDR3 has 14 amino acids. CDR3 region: CSVVPGLATYEQYF.

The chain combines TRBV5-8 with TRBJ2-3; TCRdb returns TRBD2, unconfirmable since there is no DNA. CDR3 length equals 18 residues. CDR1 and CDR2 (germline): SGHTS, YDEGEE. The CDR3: CASPRTQYFGPRITTQYF.

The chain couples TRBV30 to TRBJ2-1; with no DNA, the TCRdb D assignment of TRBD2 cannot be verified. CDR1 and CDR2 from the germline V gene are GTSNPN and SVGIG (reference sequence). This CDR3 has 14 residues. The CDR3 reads CAWELDAVYNEQFF.

The chain's CDR3 is CASSLGTGHYEQYF. The chain carries TRBV28 and TRBJ2-7; TCRdb's D gene call, TRBD1, goes unchecked for lack of DNA. Germline V gene lookup returns CDR1 MDHEN and CDR2 SYDVKM. This CDR3 is 14 amino acids long.

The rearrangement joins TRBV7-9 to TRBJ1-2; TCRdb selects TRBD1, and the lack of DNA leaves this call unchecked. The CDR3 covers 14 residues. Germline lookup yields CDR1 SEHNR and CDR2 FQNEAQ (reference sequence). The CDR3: CASSFGTALYGYTF. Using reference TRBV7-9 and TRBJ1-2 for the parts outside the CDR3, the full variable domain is DTGVSQNPRHKITKRGQNVTFRCDPISEHNRLYWYRQTLGQGPEFLTYFQNEAQLEKSRLLSDRFSAERPKGSFSTLEIQRTEQGDSAMYLCASSFGTALYGYTFGSGTRLTVV.